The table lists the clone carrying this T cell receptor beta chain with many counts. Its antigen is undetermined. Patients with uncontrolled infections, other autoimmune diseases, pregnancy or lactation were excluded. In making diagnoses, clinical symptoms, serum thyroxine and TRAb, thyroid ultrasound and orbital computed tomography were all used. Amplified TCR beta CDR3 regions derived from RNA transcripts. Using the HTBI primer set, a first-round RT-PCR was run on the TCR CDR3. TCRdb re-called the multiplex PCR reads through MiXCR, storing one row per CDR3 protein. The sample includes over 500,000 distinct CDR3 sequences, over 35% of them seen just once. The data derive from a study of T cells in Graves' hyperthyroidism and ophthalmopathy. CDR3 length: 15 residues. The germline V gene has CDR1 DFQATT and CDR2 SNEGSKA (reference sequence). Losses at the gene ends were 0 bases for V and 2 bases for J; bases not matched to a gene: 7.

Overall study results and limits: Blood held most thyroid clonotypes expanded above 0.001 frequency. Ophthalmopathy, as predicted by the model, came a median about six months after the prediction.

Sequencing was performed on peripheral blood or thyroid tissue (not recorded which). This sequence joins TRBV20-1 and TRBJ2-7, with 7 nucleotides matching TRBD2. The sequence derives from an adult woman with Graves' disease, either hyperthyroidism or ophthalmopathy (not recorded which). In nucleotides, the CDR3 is TGCAGTGCTAGAGATCACGGGAGGCCCACCTACGAGCAGTACTTC. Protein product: CSARDHGRPTYEQYF.